This T cell receptor beta chain is from a study of response to subunit inactivated influenza vaccine. General study points: Few additional T cells are recruited per seasonal influenza vaccination, authors suggested.

The CDR3 extends over 15 amino acids. Trimming removed 2 bases at V and 0 bases at J, with 11 bases between. Germline V CDR1 and CDR2: MNHEY, SVGAGI. The table lists this clonotype with a few counts. What it binds is not known. TCRdb independently ran MiXCR on the RT-PCR reads; one entry per CDR3 protein. This repertoire shows hundreds of thousands of distinct CDR3 sequences, approximately 7.1% found once; its top ten account for 13%. The origin of this receptor is a man in his fifties or sixties who received an inactivated influenza vaccine. The chain has TRBV6-5 and TRBJ2-7; no clear D gene. The sample in question was PBMCs from blood, obtained roughly 24 months after vaccination. As DNA, the CDR3 is TGTGCCAGCAGTTACAGGCTGAAGAGCTCCTACGAGCAGTACTTC. Translating it yields CASSYRLKSSYEQYF.